This T cell receptor (beta chain) was identified in a study of OX40 agonist ivuxolimab in advanced cancers. Produced via immunoSEQ multiplex PCR; TCRdb's table is partial and in-frame only. The data hold 70,000 to 100,000 clones, with under 90% observed a single time. General study results and limits: Fewer expanded clones were found on average in CD4+ than in CD8+ T cells. Expanded peripheral T cell antigen specificity was not determined. The study found among the lowest clonal expansion in partial responders at 0.1-3.0 mg/kg.

Of note for this clone: Its antigen is currently unknown.

This CDR3 contains 15 residues. The V gene end was trimmed by 5 bases and the J gene end by 7 bases; junction bases not matched to a gene: 11. Germline loops: CDR1 MNHEY, CDR2 SVGAGI. V usage is TRBV6-5 and J usage is TRBJ2-7; TRBD2 matches 10 bases. This receptor was obtained from an adult with an advanced solid tumor such as melanoma, head and neck, liver or kidney cancer. The sample in question was CD4+ or CD8+ T cells sorted from blood, obtained in a trial of the OX40 agonist ivuxolimab. The CDR3 reads CASSRASGGAGEQYF. In DNA form, the CDR3 reads TGTGCCAGCAGTCGCGCTAGCGGGGGAGCGGGGGAGCAGTACTTC.